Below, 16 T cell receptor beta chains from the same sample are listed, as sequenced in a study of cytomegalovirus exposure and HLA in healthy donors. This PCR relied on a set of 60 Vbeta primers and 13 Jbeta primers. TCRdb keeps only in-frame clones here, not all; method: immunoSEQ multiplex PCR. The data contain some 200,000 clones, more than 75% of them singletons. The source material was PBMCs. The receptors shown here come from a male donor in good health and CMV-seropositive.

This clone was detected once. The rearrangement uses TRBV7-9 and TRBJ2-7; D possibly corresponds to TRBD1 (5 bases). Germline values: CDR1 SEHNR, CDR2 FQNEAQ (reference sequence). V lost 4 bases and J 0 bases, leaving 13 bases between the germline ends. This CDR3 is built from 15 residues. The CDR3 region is CASSSDLTASYEQYF. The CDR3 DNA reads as TGTGCCAGCAGCTCCGACTTGACAGCCTCCTACGAGCAGTACTTC.

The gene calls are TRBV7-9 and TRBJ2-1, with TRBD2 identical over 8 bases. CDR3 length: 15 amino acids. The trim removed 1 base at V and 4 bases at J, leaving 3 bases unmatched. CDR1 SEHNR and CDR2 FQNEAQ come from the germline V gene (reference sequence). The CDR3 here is CASSLDGGDYNEQFF. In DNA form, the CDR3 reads TGTGCCAGCAGCTTAGACGGGGGGGATTACAATGAGCAGTTCTTC.

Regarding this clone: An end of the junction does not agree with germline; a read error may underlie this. CDR3 residues: CSSSSAPGTGTGRPDTQYF. The CDR3 DNA reads TGTTCCAGCAGCTCCGCCCCGGGTACCGGGACAGGGAGACCAGATACGCAGTATTTT. The chain uses TRBV7-9 and TRBJ2-3, with TRBD1 identical over 9 bases. The CDR3 length is 19 residues. Germline V lookup: CDR1 SEHNR, CDR2 FQNEAQ (reference sequence).

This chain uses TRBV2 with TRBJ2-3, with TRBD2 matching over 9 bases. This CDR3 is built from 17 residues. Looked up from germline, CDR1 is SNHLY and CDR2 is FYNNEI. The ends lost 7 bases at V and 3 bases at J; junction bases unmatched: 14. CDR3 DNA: TGTGCCAGCATTGAGAATCGGGGCGGGGGGGCGACAGATACGCAGTATTTT. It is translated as CASIENRGGGATDTQYF. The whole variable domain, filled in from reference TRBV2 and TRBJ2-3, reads EPEVTQTPSHQVTQMGQEVILRCVPISNHLYFYWYRQILGQKVEFLVSFYNNEISEKSEIFDDQFSVERPDGSNFTLKIRSTKLEDSAMYFCASIENRGGGATDTQYFGPGTRLTVL.

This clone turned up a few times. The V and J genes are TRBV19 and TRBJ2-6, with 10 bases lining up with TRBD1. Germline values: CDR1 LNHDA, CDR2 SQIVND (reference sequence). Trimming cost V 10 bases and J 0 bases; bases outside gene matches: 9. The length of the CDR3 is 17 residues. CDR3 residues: CATKGDRGNSGANVLTF. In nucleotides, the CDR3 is TGTGCCACCAAGGGGGACAGGGGCAACTCTGGGGCCAACGTCCTGACTTTC.

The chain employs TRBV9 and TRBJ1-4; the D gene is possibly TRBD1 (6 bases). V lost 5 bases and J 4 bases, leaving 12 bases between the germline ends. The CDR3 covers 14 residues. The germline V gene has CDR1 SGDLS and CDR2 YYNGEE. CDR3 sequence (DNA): TGTGCCAGCAGTTCGGACAGAGTTAATGAAAAACTGTTTTTT. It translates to CASSSDRVNEKLFF.

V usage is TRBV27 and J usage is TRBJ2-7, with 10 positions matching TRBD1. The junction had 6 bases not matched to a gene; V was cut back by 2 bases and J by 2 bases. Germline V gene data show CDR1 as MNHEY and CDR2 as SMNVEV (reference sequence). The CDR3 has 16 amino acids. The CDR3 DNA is TGTGCCAGCAGTTTAGTAGGGACAGGGGCTACCTACGAGCAGTACTTC. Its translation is CASSLVGTGATYEQYF.

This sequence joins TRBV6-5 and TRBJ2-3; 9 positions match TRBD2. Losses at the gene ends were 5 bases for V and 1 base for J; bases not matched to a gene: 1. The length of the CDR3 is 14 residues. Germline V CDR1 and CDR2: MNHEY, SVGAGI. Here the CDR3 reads CASSRGGGTDTQYF. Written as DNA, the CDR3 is TGTGCCAGCAGTCGCGGGGGGGGCACAGATACGCAGTATTTT.

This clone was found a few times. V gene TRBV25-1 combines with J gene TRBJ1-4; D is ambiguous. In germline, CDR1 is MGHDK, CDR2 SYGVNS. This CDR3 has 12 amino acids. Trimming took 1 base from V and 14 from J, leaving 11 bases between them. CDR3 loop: CASSESNRDLFF. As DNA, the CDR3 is TGTGCCAGCAGTGAATCTAACCGGGATCTGTTTTTT.

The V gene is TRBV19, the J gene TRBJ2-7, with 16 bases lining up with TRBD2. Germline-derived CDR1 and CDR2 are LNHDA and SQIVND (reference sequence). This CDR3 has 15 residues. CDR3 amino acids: CSSGLAGGTAYEQYF. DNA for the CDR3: TGTAGCTCGGGACTAGCGGGAGGGACCGCCTACGAGCAGTACTTC.

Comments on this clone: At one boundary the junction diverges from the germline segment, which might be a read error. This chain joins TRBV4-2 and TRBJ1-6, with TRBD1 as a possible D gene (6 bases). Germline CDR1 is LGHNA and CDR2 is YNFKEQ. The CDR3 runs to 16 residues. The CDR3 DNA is TGTGCCAGCGGCCAGGTTGAGGGGGAACCTAATTCACCCCTCCACTTT. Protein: CASGQVEGEPNSPLHF.

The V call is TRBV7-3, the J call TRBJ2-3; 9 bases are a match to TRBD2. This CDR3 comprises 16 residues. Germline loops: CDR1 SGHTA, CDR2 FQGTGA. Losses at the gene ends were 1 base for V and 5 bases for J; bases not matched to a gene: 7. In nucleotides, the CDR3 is TGTGCCAGCAGCTTAAAAGGGACTAGCTTCGGAGATACGCAGTATTTT. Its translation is CASSLKGTSFGDTQYF.

CDR3 nucleotide sequence: TGTGCCAGCAAAGAGACAGCCGCCATGGACTCTGGAAACACCATATATTTT. Protein product: CASKETAAMDSGNTIYF. The chain uses TRBV2 and TRBJ1-3, with a possible D match to TRBD1 (5 bases). Looked up from germline, CDR1 is SNHLY and CDR2 is FYNNEI. The CDR3 is 17 residues long. Trimming left V 7 bases short and J 0 bases short, with 19 bases between.

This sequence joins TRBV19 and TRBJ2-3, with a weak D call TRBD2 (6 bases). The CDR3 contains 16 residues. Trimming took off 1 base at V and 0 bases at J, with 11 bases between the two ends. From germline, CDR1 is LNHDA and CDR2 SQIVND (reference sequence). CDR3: CASSIGFRGSTDTQYF. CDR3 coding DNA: TGTGCCAGTAGTATAGGTTTCCGGGGGAGCACAGATACGCAGTATTTT.

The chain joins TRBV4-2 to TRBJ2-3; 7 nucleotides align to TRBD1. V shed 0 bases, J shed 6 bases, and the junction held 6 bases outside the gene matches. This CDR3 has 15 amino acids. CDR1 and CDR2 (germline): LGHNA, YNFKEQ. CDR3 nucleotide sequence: TGTGCCAGCAGCCAAGAAAGGACAGGCTTGGATACGCAGTATTTT. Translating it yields CASSQERTGLDTQYF.

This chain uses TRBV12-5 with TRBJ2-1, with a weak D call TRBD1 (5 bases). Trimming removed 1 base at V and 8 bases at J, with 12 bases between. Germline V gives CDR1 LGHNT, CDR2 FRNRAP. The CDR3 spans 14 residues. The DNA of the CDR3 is TGTGCTAGTGGTTTGGGAATTCAGGGTCATGAGCAGTTCTTC. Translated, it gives CASGLGIQGHEQFF. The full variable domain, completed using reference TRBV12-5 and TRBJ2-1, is DARVTQTPRHKVTEMGQEVTMRCQPILGHNTVFWYRQTMMQGLELLAYFRNRAPLDDSGMPKDRFSAEMPDATLATLKIQPSEPRDSAVYFCASGLGIQGHEQFFGPGTRLTVL.